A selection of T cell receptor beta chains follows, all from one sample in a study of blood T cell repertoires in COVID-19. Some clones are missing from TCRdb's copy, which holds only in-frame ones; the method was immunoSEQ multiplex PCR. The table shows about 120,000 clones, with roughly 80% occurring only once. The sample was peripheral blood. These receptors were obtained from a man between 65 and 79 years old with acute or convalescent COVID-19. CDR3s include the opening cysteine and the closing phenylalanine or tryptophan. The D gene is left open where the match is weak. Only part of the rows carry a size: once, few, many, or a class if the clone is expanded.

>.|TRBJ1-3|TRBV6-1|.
CASSENSQSSGNTIYF
TGTGCCAGCAGTGAAAACAGCCAAAGCTCTGGAAACACCATATATTTT
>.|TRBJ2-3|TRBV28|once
CASTGWDTQYF
TGTGCCAGCACGGGGTGGGATACGCAGTATTTT
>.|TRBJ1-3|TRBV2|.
CASTGNRAGNTIYF
TGTGCCAGCACAGGGAACCGCGCCGGAAACACCATATATTTT
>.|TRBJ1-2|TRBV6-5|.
CASSYSGHPRDYGYTF
TGTGCCAGCAGTTACTCGGGACATCCTCGGGACTATGGCTACACCTTC
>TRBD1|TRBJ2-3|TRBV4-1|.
CASSLIITGVTDTQYF
TGCGCCAGCAGCCTAATAATAACAGGGGTCACAGATACGCAGTATTTT
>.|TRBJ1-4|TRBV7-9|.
CASSPPTGGEATNEKLFF
TGTGCCAGCAGCCCCCCGACGGGGGGGGAGGCAACTAATGAAAAACTGTTTTTT
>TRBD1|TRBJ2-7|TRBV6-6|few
CASSYSGQVYVYEQYF
TGTGCCAGCAGTTACTCGGGACAGGTATATGTCTACGAGCAGTACTTC
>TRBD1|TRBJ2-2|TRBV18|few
CASSPYRGSGELFF
TGTGCCAGCTCCCCGTACAGGGGATCCGGGGAGCTGTTTTTT
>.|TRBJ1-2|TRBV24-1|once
CATSPAGNGYTF
TGTGCCACCAGTCCTGCAGGGAATGGCTACACCTTC
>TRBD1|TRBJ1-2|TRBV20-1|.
CSAKGAGSTPF
TGCAGTGCGAAGGGGGCGGGGTCGACCCCCTTC
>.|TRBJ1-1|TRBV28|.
CASSWGRDTEAFF
TGTGCCAGCAGTTGGGGGCGTGACACTGAAGCTTTCTTT
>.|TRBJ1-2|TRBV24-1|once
CATSDDSYGYTF
TGTGCCACCAGTGATGACAGCTATGGCTACACCTTC
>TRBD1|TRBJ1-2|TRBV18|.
CASSPGTGPGGYTF
TGTGCCAGCTCACCCGGGACAGGGCCAGGGGGCTACACCTTC
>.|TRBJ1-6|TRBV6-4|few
CASSDSPGNSPLHF
TGTGCCAGCAGTGACTCCCCAGGAAATTCACCCCTCCACTTT
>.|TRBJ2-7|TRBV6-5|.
CASSHGNGNEQYF
TGTGCCAGCAGTCACGGAAACGGGAATGAGCAGTACTTC
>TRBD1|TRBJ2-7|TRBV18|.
CASSPWGQGRYEQYF
TGTGCCAGCTCACCATGGGGACAGGGGCGCTACGAGCAGTACTTC
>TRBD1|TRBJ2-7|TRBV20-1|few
CSASRQGYEQYF
TGCAGTGCCAGTCGACAGGGGTACGAGCAGTACTTC
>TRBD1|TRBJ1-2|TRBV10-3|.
CAISDGGRGQRTYGYTF
TGTGCCATCAGTGATGGAGGCCGGGGACAGCGGACCTATGGCTACACCTTC
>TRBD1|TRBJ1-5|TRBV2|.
CASSWTGGQPQHF
TGTGCCAGCAGCTGGACAGGGGGCCAGCCCCAGCATTTT
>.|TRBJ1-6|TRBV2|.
CASSERGAFGTGNSPLHF
TGTGCCAGCAGTGAACGGGGGGCTTTTGGGACGGGTAATTCACCCCTCCACTTT
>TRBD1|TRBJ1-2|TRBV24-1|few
CATSEAGTGAGGYGYTF
TGTGCCACCAGTGAGGCCGGGACAGGGGCCGGCGGCTATGGCTACACCTTC
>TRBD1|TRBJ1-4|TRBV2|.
CASSDGSGQGDEKLFF
TGTGCCAGCAGTGATGGTTCAGGACAGGGAGATGAAAAACTGTTTTTT
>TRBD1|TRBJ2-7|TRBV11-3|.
CASSRDRVSHEQYF
TGTGCCAGCAGCCGGGACAGGGTTTCCCACGAGCAGTACTTC
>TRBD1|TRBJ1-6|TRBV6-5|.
CASRGQGASSPLHF
TGTGCCAGCAGGGGACAGGGCGCATCTTCACCCCTCCACTTT
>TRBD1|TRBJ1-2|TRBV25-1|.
CASRGDRGWYGYTF
TGTGCCAGCAGAGGGGACAGGGGTTGGTATGGCTACACCTTC
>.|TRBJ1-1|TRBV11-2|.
CASSLGATEAFF
TGTGCCAGCAGCTTAGGGGCGACAGAAGCTTTCTTT
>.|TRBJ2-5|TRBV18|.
CASSPGTPQETQYF
TGTGCCAGCTCACCAGGGACTCCTCAAGAGACCCAGTACTTC
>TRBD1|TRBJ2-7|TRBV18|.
CASSPGTGLYEQYF
TGTGCCAGCTCCCCCGGGACAGGGTTATACGAGCAGTACTTC
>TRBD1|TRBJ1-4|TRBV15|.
CATSASTGQNEKLFF
TGTGCCACCAGCGCCTCGACAGGGCAGAATGAAAAACTGTTTTTT